The 21 T cell receptor beta chains listed next were all sequenced from one sample in a study of beta chain features in type 1 diabetes. The study reverse transcribed the entire isolated RNA, so it sequenced expressed TCRB transcripts. The repertoire was sequenced with immunoSEQ multiplex PCR; TCRdb's copy has only in-frame clones and lacks some. The sample records some 360,000 clones, around a fifth being singletons. Sequencing was done on a sample of naive CD4+ T cells from blood. The receptors shown here come from a woman aged 18 to 35 in good health.

This clone was observed a few times. This chain links TRBV5-1 with TRBJ2-7; perhaps TRBD1 as D (6 bases). Trimming removed 2 bases from V and 2 bases from J, with 11 bases in between. Germline V lookup: CDR1 SGHRS, CDR2 YFSETQ. The CDR3 has 14 residues. The CDR3 nucleotides read TGCGCCAGCAGCTTTACGAGACAGGCCTACGAGCAGTACTTC. It translates to CASSFTRQAYEQYF.

This chain joins TRBV30 and TRBJ1-1; D might be TRBD1 (5 bases). Germline assignment: CDR1 GTSNPN and CDR2 SVGIG (reference sequence). The CDR3 length is 12 residues. CDR3 loop: CAGGEMNTEAFF. CDR3 DNA sequence: TGTGCGGGAGGGGAAATGAACACTGAAGCTTTCTTT.

This clone showed up just a few times. V gene TRBV30 combines with J gene TRBJ1-1; D unresolved. This CDR3 contains 12 residues. The V gene's germline CDR1 is GTSNPN and CDR2 SVGIG (reference sequence). V was trimmed by 0 bases and J by 3 bases, leaving 5 bases between them. The CDR3 DNA is TGTGCCTGGAGTGTCAGGTACACTGAAGCTTTCTTT. It codes for CAWSVRYTEAFF.

This clone was seen only a few times. The genes are TRBV5-6 and TRBJ2-1; the match to TRBD2 covers 11 bases. In germline, CDR1 is SGHDT, CDR2 YYEEEE. J gave up 4 bases and V 4 bases, and 4 bases lay outside the gene matches. The CDR3 runs 15 residues. CDR3 region: CASSTGLAGYNEQFF. The CDR3 region has the DNA TGTGCCAGCAGCACTGGACTAGCGGGTTACAATGAGCAGTTCTTC.

This clone was observed a few times. The chain employs TRBV4-1 and TRBJ2-1, with D tentatively TRBD2 (6 bases). The CDR3 runs 17 residues. Germline loops: CDR1 MGHRA, CDR2 YSYEKL. Trimming cost V 3 bases and J 5 bases, with 20 bases left between them. The CDR3 is CASSQRSGTFRNNEQFF. The DNA of the CDR3 is TGCGCCAGCAGCCAGCGCTCGGGGACTTTCAGAAACAATGAGCAGTTCTTC.

This clone was counted between two and nine times. The V and J genes are TRBV7-9 and TRBJ2-5, with a tentative D call TRBD1 (5 bases). This CDR3 is built from 12 residues. Germline lookup yields CDR1 SEHNR and CDR2 FQNEAQ (reference sequence). Trimming cost V 6 bases and J 2 bases, with 7 bases left between them. The CDR3, as DNA: TGTGCCAGCAGTAGACAGCAAGAGACCCAGTACTTC. Translated, it gives CASSRQQETQYF.

This clone was seen a few times. V gene TRBV7-2 combines with J gene TRBJ1-4; D remains unclear. V was shortened by 3 bases and J by 0 bases, with 11 bases between the two germline ends. Germline V CDR1 and CDR2: SGHTA, FQGNSA. This CDR3 is 16 amino acids long. In DNA, the CDR3 is TGTGCCAGCAGCTTCGGCAGGATTGCAACTAATGAAAAACTGTTTTTT. It specifies CASSFGRIATNEKLFF.

This clone has a handful of counts. The CDR3 region is CSVSLAGVSYNEQFF. The CDR3, as DNA: TGCAGCGTTTCCCTAGCGGGAGTTTCTTACAATGAGCAGTTCTTC. The chain uses TRBV29-1 and TRBJ2-1, with TRBD2 identical over 10 bases. The junction had 8 bases not matched to a gene; V was cut back by 5 bases and J by 4 bases. Germline V lookup: CDR1 SQVTM, CDR2 ANQGSEA. The CDR3 is made up of 15 amino acids.

V gene TRBV29-1 combines with J gene TRBJ1-1, with D perhaps matching TRBD1 (6 bases). The CDR3 loop spans 15 amino acids. Trimming removed 4 bases at V and 10 bases at J, with 25 bases between. Germline CDR1 and CDR2: SQVTM and ANQGSEA. CDR3 nucleotides: TGCAGCGTTGGCCTTAAAGACGGGACATTTATGGTAGCTTTCTTT. Residues: CSVGLKDGTFMVAFF.

This sequence joins TRBV18 and TRBJ1-1; D not resolved. There are 16 residues in the CDR3. Germline assignment: CDR1 KGHSH and CDR2 LQKENI. V was shortened by 0 bases and J by 6 bases, with 17 bases between the two germline ends. CDR3 protein: CASSPPLARKDSEAFF. The CDR3 DNA is TGTGCCAGCTCACCACCGCTGGCACGGAAGGACTCTGAAGCTTTCTTT.

The rearrangement joins TRBV7-2 to TRBJ1-5; TRBD1 might be the D (5 bases). This CDR3 is 13 amino acids long. The germline gives CDR1 SGHTA, CDR2 FQGNSA. V lost 4 bases to trimming and J lost 7 bases, with 11 bases between them. The CDR3 DNA is TGTGCCAGCAGCTCCAGGGAGGCCCAGCCCCAGCATTTT. Protein sequence: CASSSREAQPQHF.

A word on this clone: The junction shows a germline mismatch at one end, possibly a read error. The chain employs TRBV7-9 and TRBJ2-4, with a tentative D call TRBD1 (7 bases). Germline values: CDR1 SEHNR, CDR2 FQNEAQ (reference sequence). CDR3 length equals 13 residues. The CDR3 sequence: CSSSPDREDIQYF. CDR3 in DNA: TGTTCCAGCAGCCCTGACAGGGAGGACATTCAGTACTTC.

Here the CDR3 reads CASSQDRDYGYTF. CDR3 coding DNA: TGTGCCAGCAGCCAAGACAGGGACTATGGCTACACCTTC. The chain recombines TRBV14 with TRBJ1-2, with D maybe TRBD1 (5 bases). Per germline, CDR1 SGHDN and CDR2 FVKESK. The V end lost 0 bases, the J end lost 3 bases, and 5 bases lay between the germline ends. The CDR3 consists of 13 residues.

This chain uses TRBV7-8 with TRBJ1-5, with a tentative D call TRBD1 (5 bases). V was trimmed by 5 bases and J by 5 bases, leaving 10 bases between them. Looked up from germline, CDR1 is SGHVS and CDR2 is FQNEAQ. CDR3 size: 13 residues. The chain's CDR3 is CASSLRTYQPQHF. The CDR3 DNA reads TGTGCCAGCAGCCTCCGGACATATCAGCCCCAGCATTTT.

CDR3 DNA sequence: TGTGCCAGCAGCTTAGGAGGAGCGCACAATGAGCAGTTCTTC. This encodes CASSLGGAHNEQFF. The rearrangement links TRBV7-2 to TRBJ2-1; no clear D. The CDR3 loop spans 14 amino acids. CDR1 SGHTA and CDR2 FQGNSA come from the germline V gene. V was shortened by 1 base and J by 5 bases, with 9 bases between the two germline ends.

The rearrangement joins TRBV7-2 to TRBJ2-7, with 11 bases aligning to TRBD1. Germline V gene lookup returns CDR1 SGHTA and CDR2 FQGNSA. There are 14 residues in the CDR3. The ends lost 2 bases at V and 6 bases at J; junction bases unmatched: 3. Here the CDR3 DNA reads TGTGCCAGCAGCTTAACGGGGACAGGGGGCGAGCAGTACTTC. Translation: CASSLTGTGGEQYF.

The chain joins TRBV7-8 to TRBJ1-1; 7 bases are shared with TRBD1. The germline V gene has CDR1 SGHVS and CDR2 FQNEAQ. This CDR3 region has 14 residues. J lost 1 base, V lost 5 bases, and 4 bases had no gene match. CDR3 bases: TGTGCCAGCAGCAGCCGGGACAGGAACACTGAAGCTTTCTTT. It is translated as CASSSRDRNTEAFF. The full variable domain, its missing parts supplied by reference TRBV7-8 and TRBJ1-1, is GAGVSQSPRYKVAKRGQDVALRCDPISGHVSLFWYQQALGQGPEFLTYFQNEAQLDKSGLPSDRFFAERPEGSVSTLKIQRTQQEDSAVYLCASSSRDRNTEAFFGQGTRLTVV.

This clone occurred a few times. The CDR3: CSVATRGGGAEDTQYF. The CDR3 region has the DNA TGCAGCGTTGCCACCAGGGGCGGGGGGGCCGAAGATACGCAGTATTTT. This rearrangement joins TRBV29-1 to TRBJ2-3, with 9 bases identical to TRBD2. Germline-derived CDR1 and CDR2 are SQVTM and ANQGSEA. The V segment lost 4 bases and the J segment 5 bases; nucleotides outside the gene matches: 13. The CDR3 is 16 residues long.

CDR3 sequence: CASSMLGQGQFF. The CDR3 bases are TGTGCCAGTAGTATGCTGGGTCAGGGGCAGTTCTTC. The J gene is TRBJ2-1, the V gene TRBV19; maybe TRBD1 (5 bases). V was trimmed by 3 bases and J by 12 bases, leaving 12 bases between them. This CDR3 region has 12 residues. Germline-derived CDR1 and CDR2 are LNHDA and SQIVND (reference sequence).

The gene calls are TRBV18 and TRBJ2-3; 9 positions match TRBD2. The CDR3 consists of 14 residues. V was pared by 6 bases and J by 7 bases, with 8 bases of the junction left unmatched. Germline CDR1 reads KGHSH; CDR2 reads LQKENI. CDR3 nucleotides: TGTGCCAGCTCGCTAGCGGGATTGGGGTATACGCAGTATTTT. Protein: CASSLAGLGYTQYF.

The CDR3 spells CAWSEAGGPENEQFF. CDR3 coding DNA: TGTGCCTGGAGTGAGGCGGGAGGGCCCGAAAATGAGCAGTTCTTC. The chain is built from TRBV30 and TRBJ2-1; the match to TRBD2 covers 9 bases. The germline V gene encodes CDR1 GTSNPN and CDR2 SVGIG (reference sequence). The CDR3 runs 15 residues. Trimming removed 1 base from V and 7 bases from J; junction bases left unmatched: 8.